This T cell receptor (beta chain) was sequenced during a study of blood T cell repertoires in COVID-19. Background on the study: The analysed material was cDNA or gDNA that came from T cells, B-cell-depleted T cells, or PBMCs.

In the original processing: Scientists estimated how many nucleated cells there were by amplifying reference gene primers. Only in-frame clones appear in the TCRdb table, and some are missing; sequencing was by immunoSEQ multiplex PCR. For V, J and clone size, that table is used; D and trimming come from the DNA. The sample yields more than 110,000 clones, around nine tenths seen once. The CDR3 loop spans 17 amino acids. The V end lost 3 bases, the J end lost 1 base, and 15 bases lay between the germline ends. Germline values: CDR1 LGHNA, CDR2 YNFKEQ. The J gene is TRBJ2-2, the V gene TRBV4-2; possibly TRBD1 for D (6 bases). The sequence derives from a woman in her forties with acute or convalescent COVID-19. Sequences were obtained from peripheral blood. The chain's CDR3 is CASSQVIGTKNTGELFF. CDR3 nucleotides: TGTGCCAGCAGCCAGGTCATCGGGACAAAGAACACCGGGGAGCTGTTTTTT.